Listed here are 11 T cell receptor beta chains from one sample, sequenced in a study of blood T cell repertoires in COVID-19. Only in-frame clones appear in the TCRdb table, and some are missing; sequencing was by immunoSEQ multiplex PCR. The sample includes 75,000 to 90,000 clones, about 89% of them seen just once. What was sequenced was peripheral blood. The receptors stem from a man aged 50 or older with active or convalescent COVID-19.

The chain carries TRBV28 and TRBJ2-3; 12 bases are a match to TRBD1. V gave up 5 bases and J gave up 4 bases; unmatched junction bases: 10. Germline lookup yields CDR1 MDHEN and CDR2 SYDVKM. The CDR3 covers 17 residues. Here the CDR3 reads CASSPSTGTGGADTQYF. Here the CDR3 DNA reads TGTGCCAGCAGTCCTTCGACCGGGACAGGGGGCGCAGATACGCAGTATTTT.

There are a few counts of this clone. The chain carries TRBV4-1 and TRBJ2-5, with 8 nucleotides matching TRBD2. V shed 0 bases and J 2 bases; nucleotides not matched to a gene: 14. CDR1 and CDR2 from the germline V gene are MGHRA and YSYEKL. The CDR3 is made up of 19 amino acids. CDR3 sequence: CASSQDGHLGAGGQETQYF. In DNA, the CDR3 is TGCGCCAGCAGCCAAGATGGGCACCTCGGGGCGGGGGGACAAGAGACCCAGTACTTC.

This clone was detected only once. The V gene is TRBV1, the J gene TRBJ2-5; the table's D call, TRBD2, has no DNA check behind it. TRBV1 is shown as a pseudogene. The CDR3 is 15 amino acids. CDR3 nucleotides: TGCACCAGCAGGTTGGAGCGGGGGGCCCGGGAGACCCAGTACTTC. This encodes CTSRLERGARETQYF.

V is TRBV28 and J is TRBJ2-6, with D uncertain. V lost 2 bases and J 0 bases, leaving 14 bases between the germline ends. The CDR3 is 18 amino acids. Germline V gives CDR1 MDHEN, CDR2 SYDVKM. CDR3 loop: CASSLQVSMPSGANVLTF. CDR3 bases: TGTGCCAGCAGTTTACAGGTCTCGATGCCCTCTGGGGCCAACGTCCTGACTTTC.

The chain recombines TRBV5-6 with TRBJ2-1; tentatively, D is TRBD2 (5 bases). CDR1 SGHDT and CDR2 YYEEEE come from the germline V gene. The CDR3 extends over 11 amino acids. V shed 4 bases and J shed 7 bases, with 6 bases lying between them. The CDR3 DNA reads TGTGCCAGCAGCAGGGAGAATGAGCAGTTCTTC. Translation: CASSRENEQFF. The whole variable domain, filled in from reference TRBV5-6 and TRBJ2-1, reads DAGVTQSPTHLIKTRGQQVTLRCSPKSGHDTVSWYQQALGQGPQFIFQYYEEEERQRGNFPDRFSGHQFPNYSSELNVNALLLGDSALYLCASSRENEQFFGPGTRLTVL.

The chain recombines TRBV4-1 with TRBJ2-5, with D possibly TRBD2 on 6 matching bases. The V end was cut by 0 bases, the J end by 1 base, with 9 bases between. Germline V lookup: CDR1 MGHRA, CDR2 YSYEKL. The CDR3 totals 15 residues. CDR3 region: CASSQDWRGQETQYF. As DNA, the CDR3 is TGCGCCAGCAGCCAAGATTGGAGGGGCCAAGAGACCCAGTACTTC.

V usage is TRBV28 and J usage is TRBJ1-6; weak D call: TRBD1 (6 bases). Germline V gene data show CDR1 as MDHEN and CDR2 as SYDVKM. The length of the CDR3 is 15 residues. V was cut by 6 bases and J by 9 bases, with 18 bases left in between. CDR3 sequence (DNA): TGTGCCAGCAGCCCTGTGGGCAGGGGATCTTCACCCCTCCACTTT. Protein: CASSPVGRGSSPLHF.

The gene calls are TRBV20-1 and TRBJ1-5; TRBD1 matches at 8 bases. J gave up 2 bases and V 3 bases, and 9 bases lay outside the gene matches. CDR3 length: 16 amino acids. The germline CDR1 and CDR2 sequences are DFQATT and SNEGSKA (reference sequence). CDR3 sequence reads: CSASSGGFGGNQPQHF. CDR3 in DNA: TGCAGTGCTAGTTCAGGGGGCTTTGGCGGCAATCAGCCCCAGCATTTT.

As regards this clone: One end of the junction is discordant with germline, which a read error may explain. This sample also contains other DNA sequences that code for the same CDR3. The chain couples TRBV10-1 to TRBJ2-2; TRBD1 aligns across 10 bases. The CDR3 sequence is 18 residues long. CDR1 and CDR2 from the germline V gene are WNHNN and SYGVQD (reference sequence). CDR3 DNA sequence: TGCGCCAGCAGTCCGGGACAGGGGCTCGGTAGCGGCACCGGGGAACTGTTTTTT. Translating gives CASSPGQGLGSGTGELFF.

The sample holds one count of this clone. V and J are TRBV3-1 (or the pseudogene TRBV3-2) and TRBJ1-1; a weak D match, TRBD1 (5 bases). The V end lost 3 bases, the J end lost 11 bases, and 10 bases lay between the germline ends. The V gene's germline CDR1 is LGHDT and CDR2 YNNKEL (reference sequence). The CDR3 is 11 residues long. This CDR3 reads CASSQAGNAFF. For the CDR3, the DNA is TGTGCCAGCAGCCAGGCAGGGAACGCTTTCTTT.

The chain joins TRBV4-3 to TRBJ1-1, with 12 bases lining up with TRBD1. The V gene end was trimmed by 3 bases and the J gene end by 5 bases; junction bases not matched to a gene: 7. The CDR3 covers 16 residues. Germline V CDR1 and CDR2: LGHNA, YSLEER. In DNA form, the CDR3 reads TGCGCCAGCAGCCAGGCGGGACAGGGGGCGAGAACTGAAGCTTTCTTT. It yields the protein CASSQAGQGARTEAFF.